The 27 T cell receptor beta chains presented below share a single source sample, sequenced in a study of cytomegalovirus exposure and HLA in healthy donors. Primers for the PCR totalled 60 Vbeta and 13 Jbeta. The assay was immunoSEQ multiplex PCR, and TCRdb's table has in-frame clones only and misses some. The data hold roughly 130,000 clones, with around 83% observed a single time. Sequencing was performed on PBMCs. The receptors were sampled from a human donor in good health.

The chain has TRBV7-9 and TRBJ2-7; 8 bases align to TRBD1. Germline V gives CDR1 SEHNR, CDR2 FQNEAQ (reference sequence). This CDR3 has 14 residues. The V gene end was trimmed by 3 bases and the J gene end by 3 bases; junction bases not matched to a gene: 4. CDR3 sequence (DNA): TGTGCCAGCAGCTTGACAGGGGCCAACTACGAGCAGTACTTC. It is translated as CASSLTGANYEQYF.

The chain has TRBV28 and TRBJ1-2; D may be TRBD1 (6 bases). Trimming removed 3 bases at V and 3 bases at J, with 14 bases between. The CDR3 is 15 amino acids. Germline V gene lookup returns CDR1 MDHEN and CDR2 SYDVKM. The CDR3 DNA reads as TGTGCCAGCAGTTTGCACAGCCCAGGGGACTATGGCTACACCTTC. It is translated as CASSLHSPGDYGYTF.

A single count supports this clone. The chain carries TRBV6-4 and TRBJ1-1; the match to TRBD1 covers 10 bases. Germline V gene lookup returns CDR1 MRHNA and CDR2 SNTAGT. The CDR3 is 13 amino acids. Trimming took 3 bases from V and 9 from J; bases not matched to a gene: 4. The CDR3 DNA reads as TGTGCCAGCAGTGAGGTGGACAGGGGGAAAGCTTTCTTT. Encoded protein: CASSEVDRGKAFF.

The V gene is TRBV6-5, the J gene TRBJ1-6; perhaps TRBD1 as D (6 bases). The CDR3 runs 14 residues. Germline V CDR1 and CDR2: MNHEY, SVGAGI. V dropped 7 bases and J dropped 7 bases, with 14 bases sitting between them. The CDR3 spells CASTTTGYNSPLHF. The DNA of the CDR3 is TGTGCCAGCACTACTACAGGGTACAATTCACCCCTCCACTTT.

This chain uses TRBV5-6 with TRBJ1-1; D gene unclear. The germline V gene encodes CDR1 SGHDT and CDR2 YYEEEE. The length of the CDR3 is 13 residues. The germline V and J ends were trimmed by 0 bases and 0 bases, with 3 bases remaining between them. This chain's CDR3 is CASSLDMNTEAFF. The CDR3 nucleotides are TGTGCCAGCAGCTTGGACATGAACACTGAAGCTTTCTTT.

The gene calls are TRBV28 and TRBJ2-1; D might be TRBD1 (6 bases). The CDR3 is made up of 17 amino acids. In germline, CDR1 is MDHEN, CDR2 SYDVKM. With 6 bases removed from V and 6 bases from J, the gap between germline ends came to 24 bases. The CDR3 sequence: CASSPGEEQGRGNEQFF. CDR3 DNA: TGTGCCAGCAGCCCCGGTGAGGAACAGGGACGGGGCAATGAGCAGTTCTTC.

The CDR3 DNA sequence: TGTGCCAGCAGACTAACAGGGGGTGAAGGAAAACTGTTTTTT. Translation gives CASRLTGGEGKLFF. The chain joins TRBV6-6 to TRBJ1-4; 8 nucleotides agree with TRBD1. Trimming at V came to 6 bases and at J to 10 bases, leaving 10 bases not matched to a gene. The CDR3 runs to 14 residues. Looked up from germline, CDR1 is MNHNY and CDR2 is SVGAGI (reference sequence).

The gene calls are TRBV7-2 and TRBJ1-6; D gene uncertain. Germline CDR1 SGHTA, CDR2 FQGNSA. The CDR3 consists of 16 residues. The V end lost 1 base, the J end lost 4 bases, and 11 bases lay between the germline ends. CDR3 sequence reads: CASSLDSGSYNSPLHF. The DNA of the CDR3 is TGTGCCAGCAGCTTAGATTCGGGAAGTTATAATTCACCCCTCCACTTT.

The rearrangement links TRBV28 to TRBJ2-7; 16 nucleotides line up with TRBD2. The length of the CDR3 is 17 residues. V was clipped by 2 bases and J by 2 bases; unmatched bases: 3. Germline CDR1 MDHEN, CDR2 SYDVKM. The CDR3 sequence: CASSLGGLAGGPYEQYF. The CDR3, as DNA: TGTGCCAGCAGTTTAGGGGGACTAGCGGGGGGGCCCTACGAGCAGTACTTC.

V gene TRBV7-6 combines with J gene TRBJ2-5; D perhaps matches TRBD2 (6 bases). V lost 6 bases and J lost 2, with 25 bases in between. Germline CDR1 reads SGHVS; CDR2 reads FNYEAQ. The length of the CDR3 is 18 residues. The CDR3 DNA sequence: TGTGCCAGCAGTTATAATCCCCCGGGACTGACCGTTCAAGAGACCCAGTACTTC. It specifies CASSYNPPGLTVQETQYF.

The chain employs TRBV5-8 and TRBJ2-1, with D possibly matching TRBD2 (6 bases). The length of the CDR3 is 15 residues. CDR1 is SGHTS, CDR2 YDEGEE, per germline. V was trimmed by 0 bases and J by 4 bases, leaving 11 bases between them. CDR3 sequence: CASSLAIGGYNEQFF. The CDR3 nucleotides read TGTGCCAGCAGCTTGGCTATTGGAGGGTACAATGAGCAGTTCTTC.

The chain carries TRBV6-6 and TRBJ1-2; 7 bases align to TRBD1. The V gene end was trimmed by 6 bases and the J gene end by 2 bases; junction bases not matched to a gene: 6. Germline CDR1 is MNHNY and CDR2 is SVGAGI (reference sequence). There are 14 residues in the CDR3. The CDR3: CASSESTGNYGYTF. The CDR3 nucleotides read TGTGCCAGCAGCGAGTCGACAGGGAACTATGGCTACACCTTC.

The CDR3 DNA reads as TGTGCCAGCATGCTGGGGGGGCCCCCTTTGAATGAGCAGTTCTTC. Amino acids: CASMLGGPPLNEQFF. The chain has TRBV27 and TRBJ2-1; possibly TRBD2 for D (7 bases). Germline V gene data show CDR1 as MNHEY and CDR2 as SMNVEV (reference sequence). V was cut by 7 bases and J by 7 bases, with 20 bases left in between. CDR3 length: 15 amino acids.

The chain is built from TRBV19 and TRBJ1-6, with D maybe TRBD1 (6 bases). In germline, CDR1 is LNHDA, CDR2 SQIVND (reference sequence). The V and J ends lost 2 bases and 13 bases respectively, with 15 bases between them. The CDR3 is 14 amino acids. The CDR3 coding sequence is TGTGCCAGTAGTATACGGGACATAACTAATCCCCTCCACTTT. It codes for CASSIRDITNPLHF. Full variable domain (rest looked up from reference TRBV19 and TRBJ1-6): DGGITQSPKYLFRKEGQNVTLSCEQNLNHDAMYWYRQDPGQGLRLIYYSQIVNDFQKGDIAEGYSVSREKKESFPLTVTSAQKNPTAFYLCASSIRDITNPLHFGNGTRLTVT.

This chain connects TRBV10-3 to TRBJ2-1, with unresolved D. Germline CDR1 ENHRY, CDR2 SYGVKD. The CDR3 sequence is 15 residues long. V was pared by 10 bases and J by 0 bases, with 16 bases between. This chain's CDR3 is CATRTMESSYNEQFF. The DNA of the CDR3 is TGTGCCACCCGCACGATGGAGAGCTCCTACAATGAGCAGTTCTTC.

V and J are TRBV10-3 and TRBJ2-1, with 7 bases lining up with TRBD1. The CDR3 runs 16 residues. V dropped 5 bases and J dropped 4; count of bases not matched to a gene: 11. Germline V gene lookup returns CDR1 ENHRY and CDR2 SYGVKD. The CDR3 loop is CAISLRQGEGYNEQFF. CDR3 bases: TGTGCCATCAGTCTCAGACAGGGTGAGGGGTACAATGAGCAGTTCTTC.

The rearrangement links TRBV5-6 to TRBJ1-5; D is uncertain. The CDR3 contains 14 residues. Germline V lookup: CDR1 SGHDT, CDR2 YYEEEE. Trimming removed 0 bases from V and 6 bases from J, with 10 bases in between. CDR3 residues: CASSLGQSRQPQHF. The CDR3 DNA follows: TGTGCCAGCAGCTTGGGGCAGTCTCGTCAGCCCCAGCATTTT.

The rearrangement joins TRBV19 to TRBJ2-4; D gene ambiguous. Trimming shortened V by 8 bases and J by 8 bases, and 16 bases separated the two germline ends. CDR3 size: 13 residues. The germline CDR1 and CDR2 sequences are LNHDA and SQIVND (reference sequence). CDR3 amino acids: CASGSSTRDIQYF. The DNA for the CDR3 is TGTGCCAGTGGTTCGAGCACTCGAGACATTCAGTACTTC.

The rearrangement links TRBV9 to TRBJ2-1, with D perhaps TRBD2 (5 bases). Trimming shortened V by 3 bases and J by 6 bases, and 19 bases separated the two germline ends. CDR1 is SGDLS and CDR2 is YYNGEE in the germline V gene. The CDR3 has 16 residues. CDR3 sequence: CASSAPTRTNTNEQFF. The CDR3 DNA follows: TGTGCCAGCAGCGCCCCTACTAGAACAAATACCAATGAGCAGTTCTTC.

The chain couples TRBV27 to TRBJ2-7, with TRBD1 matching 7 bases. CDR1 is MNHEY, CDR2 SMNVEV, per germline (reference sequence). The junction had 0 bases not matched to a gene; V was cut back by 0 bases and J by 1 base. The CDR3 is made up of 14 amino acids. CDR3 protein: CASSLSDRSYEQYF. CDR3 DNA: TGTGCCAGCAGTTTATCGGACAGGTCCTACGAGCAGTACTTC.

The rearrangement links TRBV4-1 to TRBJ2-5; 7 nucleotides match TRBD1. The J segment lost 5 bases and the V segment lost 3 bases, leaving 6 bases of the junction unmatched. Germline V gene sequence: CDR1 MGHRA, CDR2 YSYEKL. There are 14 residues in the CDR3. CDR3 nucleotide sequence: TGCGCCAGCAGCCACCAGGGGGTCGGGGAGACCCAGTACTTC. Its translation: CASSHQGVGETQYF.

The gene calls are TRBV28 and TRBJ2-1; no firm D call. CDR3 length: 14 residues. Trimming shortened V by 2 bases and J by 4 bases, and 9 bases separated the two germline ends. Germline V gene sequence: CDR1 MDHEN, CDR2 SYDVKM. CDR3 sequence: CASSLGQLYNEQFF. In DNA form, the CDR3 reads TGTGCCAGCAGTTTAGGTCAACTATACAATGAGCAGTTCTTC.

The chain carries TRBV13 and TRBJ2-3; D might be TRBD2 (8 bases). CDR1 is PRHDT and CDR2 is FYEKMQ in the germline V gene (reference sequence). V lost 5 bases to trimming and J lost 2 bases, with 20 bases between them. The CDR3 sequence is 17 residues long. The CDR3 spells CASSGRGTRENTDTQYF. The CDR3 nucleotides are TGTGCCAGCAGCGGCAGGGGGACTAGAGAAAACACAGATACGCAGTATTTT.

The table lists this clone with a few counts. This chain uses TRBV27 with TRBJ2-7; perhaps TRBD2 as D (6 bases). The V gene lost 6 bases and the J gene lost 3 bases, with 6 bases spanning the gap. Germline CDR1 and CDR2: MNHEY and SMNVEV (reference sequence). The CDR3 runs 11 residues. This chain's CDR3 is CASRDYYEQYF. The CDR3 DNA sequence: TGTGCCAGCAGGGACTACTACGAGCAGTACTTC.

In its sample, this clone was seen a few times. The chain recombines TRBV5-1 with TRBJ2-7; TRBD2 matches at 9 bases. Germline assignment: CDR1 SGHRS and CDR2 YFSETQ. This CDR3 has 15 residues. The trim removed 4 bases at V and 1 base at J, leaving 6 bases unmatched. Here the CDR3 DNA reads TGCGCCAGCAGCCCAAGGAGCGGGGGGTCCTACGAGCAGTACTTC. It yields the protein CASSPRSGGSYEQYF.

This rearrangement joins TRBV2 to TRBJ2-5; TRBD1 agrees at 7 bases. This CDR3 is built from 14 residues. After removal of 2 bases from V and 5 bases from J, the junction contained 5 bases not matched to a gene. The germline gives CDR1 SNHLY, CDR2 FYNNEI. DNA of the CDR3: TGTGCCAGCAGTGAACACAGGGGTGGGGAGACCCAGTACTTC. This codes for CASSEHRGGETQYF.

DNA for the CDR3: TGCGCCAGCAGCCTTATCCCACAGGGAATCTATAATTCACCCCTCCACTTT. This sequence encodes CASSLIPQGIYNSPLHF. The V and J genes are TRBV4-1 and TRBJ1-6, with D possibly being TRBD1 (6 bases). The V end lost 4 bases, the J end lost 3 bases, and 16 bases lay between the germline ends. The CDR3 is made up of 17 amino acids. Germline-derived CDR1 and CDR2 are MGHRA and YSYEKL.